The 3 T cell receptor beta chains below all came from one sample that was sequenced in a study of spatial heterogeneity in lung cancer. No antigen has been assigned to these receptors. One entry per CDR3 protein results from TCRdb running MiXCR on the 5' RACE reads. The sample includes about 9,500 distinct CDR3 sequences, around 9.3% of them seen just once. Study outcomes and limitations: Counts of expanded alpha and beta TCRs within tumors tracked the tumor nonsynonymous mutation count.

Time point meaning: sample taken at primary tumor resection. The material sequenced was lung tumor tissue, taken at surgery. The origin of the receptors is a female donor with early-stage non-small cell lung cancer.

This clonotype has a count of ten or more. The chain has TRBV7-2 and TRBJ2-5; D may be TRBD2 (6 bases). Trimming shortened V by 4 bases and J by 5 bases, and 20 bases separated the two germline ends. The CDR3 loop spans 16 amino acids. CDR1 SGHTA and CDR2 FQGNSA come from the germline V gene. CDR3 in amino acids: CASSSYKGRGEETQYF. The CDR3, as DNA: TGTGCCAGCAGCTCTTATAAGGGGCGGGGCGAGGAGACCCAGTACTTC.

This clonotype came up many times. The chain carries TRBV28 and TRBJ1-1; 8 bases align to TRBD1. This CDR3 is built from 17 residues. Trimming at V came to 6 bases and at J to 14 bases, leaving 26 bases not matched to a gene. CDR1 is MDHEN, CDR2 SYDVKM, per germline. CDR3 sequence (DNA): TGTGCCAGCAGCCTCCCGGGACAGGCGCCGAGTTTAATACGGGGCTTCTTT. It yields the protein CASSLPGQAPSLIRGFF. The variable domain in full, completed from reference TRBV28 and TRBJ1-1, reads DVKVTQSSRYLVKRTGEKVFLECVQDMDHENMFWYRQDPGLGLRLIYFSYDVKMKEKGDIPEGYSVSREKKERFSLILESASTNQTSMYLCASSLPGQAPSLIRGFFGQGTRLTVV.

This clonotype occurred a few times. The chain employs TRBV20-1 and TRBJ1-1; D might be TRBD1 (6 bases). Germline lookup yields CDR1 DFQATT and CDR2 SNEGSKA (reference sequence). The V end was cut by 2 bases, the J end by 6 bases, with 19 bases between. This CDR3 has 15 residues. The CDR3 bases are TGCAGTGCTAGACCCCCGGGGGCCCCGGCGGCTGAAGCTTTCTTT. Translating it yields CSARPPGAPAAEAFF.